The rows below give T cell receptor beta chains drawn from one sample of a study of spatial heterogeneity in lung cancer. TCRdb analysed the 5' RACE reads with MiXCR anew, one entry per CDR3 protein. There are roughly 120,000 distinct CDR3 sequences in the sample; 10% to 15% occur only once, and roughly 15% lies in the top ten. Sequencing was performed on PBMCs, taken at follow-up. Receptors were obtained from a male donor with early-stage non-small cell lung cancer. CDR3s include the opening cysteine and the closing phenylalanine or tryptophan. The D gene is left open where the match is weak. Size tells how often a clone was seen (once, few, many) or the class of an expanded clone, and some rows leave it out.

TGTGCCAGCAGCTTACTCGGGACCGCAAGAACGCAGTATTTT	CASSLLGTARTQYF	.	few	TRBV7-9	TRBJ2-3
TGTGCCAGCAGCCAGGTTCCTCCTGAAAAACTGTTTTTT	CASSQVPPEKLFF	.	few	TRBV4-2	TRBJ1-4
TGCAGTGCGCGCTTAGCGGGCCACGCCGGGGAGCAGTACTTC	CSARLAGHAGEQYF	TRBD2	many	TRBV20-1	TRBJ2-7
TGTGCCAGCAGCGTAGGACAGGGGCACGGTCAGCCCCAGCATTTT	CASSVGQGHGQPQHF	TRBD1	many	TRBV9	TRBJ1-5
TGTGCCAGCAGCGTAGGTGGCAGGGCTGACACCATATATTTT	CASSVGGRADTIYF	.	many	TRBV9	TRBJ1-3
TGTGCCAGCAGCTTACGAGGGCTTTACCAAGAGACCCAGTACTTC	CASSLRGLYQETQYF	.	.	TRBV7-8	TRBJ2-5
TGCGCCAGCAGCCTGCACGGAGACACTGAAGCTTTCTTT	CASSLHGDTEAFF	.	many	TRBV5-1	TRBJ1-1
TGTGCCACCAGTGATTACGCCGGGACAGGGGCCCCCGGGGAGCTGTTTTTT	CATSDYAGTGAPGELFF	TRBD1	many	TRBV24-1	TRBJ2-2
TGTGCCAGCAGCTTGTCGGGTTATGCGCAGTATTTT	CASSLSGYAQYF	.	.	TRBV7-9	TRBJ2-3
TGTGCCAGCAGTGGGGACAGGGAGGAGGCCACAGATACGCAGTATTTT	CASSGDREEATDTQYF	TRBD1	few	TRBV25-1	TRBJ2-3
TGTGCCAGCAGCCCCGGACAGAAGCCCCAGCATTTT	CASSPGQKPQHF	.	few	TRBV28	TRBJ1-5
TGTGCCAGCTCACCCCAAGACAGCCTTTACAATGAGCAGTTCTTC	CASSPQDSLYNEQFF	.	.	TRBV18	TRBJ2-1
TGTGCCAGCAGCCCATTAAACTCCTACAATGAGCAGTTCTTC	CASSPLNSYNEQFF	.	few	TRBV28	TRBJ2-1
TGCAGCGTTCGACAGGGGAACAACTACGAGCAGTACTTC	CSVRQGNNYEQYF	TRBD1	few	TRBV29-1	TRBJ2-7
TGTGCCAGCAGCGCGACGACAGGGTTAAATCAGCCCCAGCATTTT	CASSATTGLNQPQHF	TRBD1	few	TRBV9	TRBJ1-5
TGTGCCAGCACCACAGGGGCCGACTATGGCTACACCTTC	CASTTGADYGYTF	TRBD1	.	TRBV5-6	TRBJ1-2
TGTGCCAGCAGTGGTCAGAGATCCGGAGATACGCAGTATTTT	CASSGQRSGDTQYF	.	.	TRBV2	TRBJ2-3
TGTGCTAGTGGCTCGGGACTGAGCTCCTACGAGCAGTACTTC	CASGSGLSSYEQYF	.	.	TRBV12-5	TRBJ2-7
TGTGCCAGCAGCTACCGGGACAGGGGCACAGATACGCAGTATTTT	CASSYRDRGTDTQYF	TRBD1	many	TRBV5-4	TRBJ2-3
TGTGCCACCAGTGTTGTCGGGGAGCAGTTCTTC	CATSVVGEQFF	.	many	TRBV24-1	TRBJ2-1
TGTGCCAGCAGTCGCTCGACAGGGAAAGAGACCCAGTACTTC	CASSRSTGKETQYF	TRBD1	many	TRBV28	TRBJ2-5
TGCAGCGTTGAACTCTCGGTGTCAAAAGGGGAGCTGTTTTTT	CSVELSVSKGELFF	.	many	TRBV29-1	TRBJ2-2
TGCGCCAGCAGCTTGGGGGACGTGGATTCACCCCTCCACTTT	CASSLGDVDSPLHF	.	.	TRBV5-1	TRBJ1-6
TGCGCCAGCAGCCAAGATCTAGGGGGGGATCCTAAGTTCTTC	CASSQDLGGDPKFF	.	few	TRBV4-3	TRBJ2-1
TGCAGCGTTCGAGCGGGGTATAGTGAAAAACTGTTTTTT	CSVRAGYSEKLFF	.	many	TRBV29-1	TRBJ1-4
TGCAGCGTTAGGCCCCCGGGACAACTCAATGAGCAGTTCTTC	CSVRPPGQLNEQFF	.	many	TRBV29-1	TRBJ2-1
TGTGCCAGCAGCCGCCTGGACACTAATCAGCCCCAGCATTTT	CASSRLDTNQPQHF	.	many	TRBV7-9	TRBJ1-5
TGCAGTGCTAGAGATTCGAGGGGGGCCTACGAGCAGTACTTC	CSARDSRGAYEQYF	.	many	TRBV20-1	TRBJ2-7
TGTGCCAGCAGCATCTATATTAAGGACGGGGAGCTGTTTTTT	CASSIYIKDGELFF	.	.	TRBV5-4	TRBJ2-2
TGTGCCAGCAGCGTAAGTCCGGGTACAGAGACCCAGTACTTC	CASSVSPGTETQYF	.	many	TRBV9	TRBJ2-5
TGTGCCAGTAGTCCTCGGACTAGCGTCGGGACAGATACGCAGTATTTT	CASSPRTSVGTDTQYF	TRBD2	.	TRBV19	TRBJ2-3
TGTGCCACCAGTGATTCCGGGACAGGGGAGGCTCAGCCCCAGCATTTT	CATSDSGTGEAQPQHF	TRBD1	.	TRBV24-1	TRBJ1-5
TGTGCCACCAGCAGGGGAGATAACTATGGCTACACCTTC	CATSRGDNYGYTF	.	.	TRBV24-1	TRBJ1-2